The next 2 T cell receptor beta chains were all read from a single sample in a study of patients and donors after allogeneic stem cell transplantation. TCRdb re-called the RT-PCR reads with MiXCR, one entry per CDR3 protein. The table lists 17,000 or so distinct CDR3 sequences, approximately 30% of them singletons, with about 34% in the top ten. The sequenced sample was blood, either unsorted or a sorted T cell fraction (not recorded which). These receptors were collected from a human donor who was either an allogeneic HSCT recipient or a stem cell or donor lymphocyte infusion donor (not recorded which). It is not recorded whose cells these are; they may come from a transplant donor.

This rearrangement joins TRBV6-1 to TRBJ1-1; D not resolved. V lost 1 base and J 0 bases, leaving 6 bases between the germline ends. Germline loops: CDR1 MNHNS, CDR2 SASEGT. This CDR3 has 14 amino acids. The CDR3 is CASSEGLMNTEAFF. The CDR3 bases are TGTGCCAGCAGTGAAGGACTCATGAACACTGAAGCTTTCTTT.

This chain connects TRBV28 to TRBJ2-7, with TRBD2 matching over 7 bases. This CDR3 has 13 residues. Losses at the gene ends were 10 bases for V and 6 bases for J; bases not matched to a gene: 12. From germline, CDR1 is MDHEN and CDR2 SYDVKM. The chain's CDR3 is CATKEREWAEQYF. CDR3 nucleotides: TGTGCCACCAAAGAGCGGGAATGGGCCGAGCAGTACTTC.